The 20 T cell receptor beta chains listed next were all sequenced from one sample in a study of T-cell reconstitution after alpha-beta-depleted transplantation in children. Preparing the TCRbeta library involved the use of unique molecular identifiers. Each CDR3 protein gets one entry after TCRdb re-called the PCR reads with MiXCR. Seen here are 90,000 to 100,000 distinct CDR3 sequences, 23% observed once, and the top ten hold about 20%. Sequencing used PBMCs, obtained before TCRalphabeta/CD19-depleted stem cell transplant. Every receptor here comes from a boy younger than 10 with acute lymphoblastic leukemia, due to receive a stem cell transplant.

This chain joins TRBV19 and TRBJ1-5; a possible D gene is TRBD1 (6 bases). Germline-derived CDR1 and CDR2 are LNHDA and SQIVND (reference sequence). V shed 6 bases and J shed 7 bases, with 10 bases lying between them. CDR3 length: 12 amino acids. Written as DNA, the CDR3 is TGTGCCAGTAGGACAGGAGGGCAGCCCCAGCATTTT. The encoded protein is CASRTGGQPQHF.

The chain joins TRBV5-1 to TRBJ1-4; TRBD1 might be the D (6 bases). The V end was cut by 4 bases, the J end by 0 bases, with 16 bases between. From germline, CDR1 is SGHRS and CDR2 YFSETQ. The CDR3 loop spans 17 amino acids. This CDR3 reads CASSGFGGATTNEKLFF. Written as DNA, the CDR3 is TGCGCCAGCAGCGGGTTCGGGGGCGCCACAACTAATGAAAAACTGTTTTTT.

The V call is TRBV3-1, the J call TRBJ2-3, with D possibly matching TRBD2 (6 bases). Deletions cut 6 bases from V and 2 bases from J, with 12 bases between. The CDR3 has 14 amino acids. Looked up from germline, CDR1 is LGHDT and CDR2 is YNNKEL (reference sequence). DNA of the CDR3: TGTGCCAGCAGGGGTAGCGGAGCCACAGATACGCAGTATTTT. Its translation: CASRGSGATDTQYF.

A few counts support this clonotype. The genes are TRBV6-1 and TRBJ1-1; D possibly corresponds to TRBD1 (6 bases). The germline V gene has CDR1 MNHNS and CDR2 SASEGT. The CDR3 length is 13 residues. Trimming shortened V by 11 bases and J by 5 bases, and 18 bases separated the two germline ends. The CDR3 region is CAHGGGRGTEAFF. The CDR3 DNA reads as TGTGCCCATGGCGGGGGGCGAGGTACTGAAGCTTTCTTT.

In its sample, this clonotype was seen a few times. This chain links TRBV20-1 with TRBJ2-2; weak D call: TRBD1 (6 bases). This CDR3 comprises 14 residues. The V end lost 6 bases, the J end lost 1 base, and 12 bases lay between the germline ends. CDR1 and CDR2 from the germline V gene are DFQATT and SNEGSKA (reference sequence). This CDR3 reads CSARKTGNTGELFF. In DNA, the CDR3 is TGCAGTGCCAGAAAGACAGGGAACACCGGGGAGCTGTTTTTT.

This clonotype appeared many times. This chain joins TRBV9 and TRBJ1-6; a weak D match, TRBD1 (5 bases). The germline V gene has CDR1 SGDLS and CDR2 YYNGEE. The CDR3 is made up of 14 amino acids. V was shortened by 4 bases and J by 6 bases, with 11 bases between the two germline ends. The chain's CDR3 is CASSPGAANSPLHF. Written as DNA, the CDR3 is TGTGCCAGCAGCCCTGGGGCGGCTAATTCACCCCTCCACTTT.

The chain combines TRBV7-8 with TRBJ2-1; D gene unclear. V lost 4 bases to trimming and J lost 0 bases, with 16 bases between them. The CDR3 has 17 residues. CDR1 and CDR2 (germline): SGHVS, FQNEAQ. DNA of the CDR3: TGTGCCAGCAGCTCCCAAGAAAGTGGGCTCTCCTACAATGAGCAGTTCTTC. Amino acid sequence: CASSSQESGLSYNEQFF.

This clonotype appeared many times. The CDR3 DNA sequence: TGTGCCAGCAGCTGGACAGGGGACTATGGCTACACCTTC. Amino acid sequence: CASSWTGDYGYTF. The chain couples TRBV5-5 to TRBJ1-2, with 9 bases aligning to TRBD1. CDR3 length: 13 residues. CDR1 is SGHKS, CDR2 YYEKEE, per germline (reference sequence). V shed 3 bases, J shed 3 bases, and the junction held 0 bases outside the gene matches.

The CDR3 DNA reads TGCAGCGCATGGGACGGGAGAGGCGAGACCCAGTACTTC. It yields the protein CSAWDGRGETQYF. The chain joins TRBV29-1 to TRBJ2-5; D might be TRBD2 (6 bases). CDR3 length: 13 amino acids. Trimming cost V 7 bases and J 5 bases, with 17 bases left between them. Germline V gene data show CDR1 as SQVTM and CDR2 as ANQGSEA.

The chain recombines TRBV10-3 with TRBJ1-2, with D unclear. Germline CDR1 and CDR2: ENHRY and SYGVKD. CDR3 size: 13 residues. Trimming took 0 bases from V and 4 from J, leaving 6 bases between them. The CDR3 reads CAISESVVYGYTF. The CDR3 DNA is TGTGCCATCAGTGAGTCGGTAGTCTATGGCTACACCTTC.

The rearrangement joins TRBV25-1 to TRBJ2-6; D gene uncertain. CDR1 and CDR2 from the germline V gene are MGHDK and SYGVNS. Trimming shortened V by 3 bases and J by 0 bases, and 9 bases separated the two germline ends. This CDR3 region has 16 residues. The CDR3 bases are TGTGCCAGCAGTGACAGATTGCCCTCTGGGGCCAACGTCCTGACTTTC. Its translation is CASSDRLPSGANVLTF. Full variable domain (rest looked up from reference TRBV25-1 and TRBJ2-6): EADIYQTPRYLVIGTGKKITLECSQTMGHDKMYWYQQDPGMELHLIHYSYGVNSTEKGDLSSESTVSRIRTEHFPLTLESARPSHTSQYLCASSDRLPSGANVLTFGAGSRLTVL.

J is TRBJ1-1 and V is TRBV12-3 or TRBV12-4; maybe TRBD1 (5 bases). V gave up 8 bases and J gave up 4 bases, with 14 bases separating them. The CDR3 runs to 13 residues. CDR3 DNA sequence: TGTGCCAGCCGGCAGGGTGAGGCCACTGAAGCTTTCTTT. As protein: CASRQGEATEAFF.

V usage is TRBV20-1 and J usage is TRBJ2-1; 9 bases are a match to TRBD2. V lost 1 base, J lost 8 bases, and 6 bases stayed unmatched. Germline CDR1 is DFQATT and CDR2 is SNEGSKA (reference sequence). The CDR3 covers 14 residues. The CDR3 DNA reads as TGCAGTGCTAGAGGGTCGACTAGCGGATATGAGCAGTTCTTC. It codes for CSARGSTSGYEQFF.

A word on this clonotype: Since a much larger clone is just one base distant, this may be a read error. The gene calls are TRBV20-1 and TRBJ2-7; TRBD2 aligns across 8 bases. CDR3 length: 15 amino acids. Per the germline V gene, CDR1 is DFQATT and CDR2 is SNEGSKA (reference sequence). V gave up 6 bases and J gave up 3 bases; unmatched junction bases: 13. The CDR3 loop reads CSAPMERESIYEQYF. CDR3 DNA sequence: TGCAGTGCCCCAATGGAGCGGGAGTCGATCTACGAGCAGTACTTC.

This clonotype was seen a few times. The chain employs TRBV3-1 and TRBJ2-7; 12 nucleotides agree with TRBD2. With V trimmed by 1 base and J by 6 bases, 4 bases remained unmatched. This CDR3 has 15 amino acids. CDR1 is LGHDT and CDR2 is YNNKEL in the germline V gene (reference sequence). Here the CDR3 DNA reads TGTGCCAGCAGCCAAGGGGCTAGCGGGAGGGGCGAGCAGTACTTC. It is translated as CASSQGASGRGEQYF.

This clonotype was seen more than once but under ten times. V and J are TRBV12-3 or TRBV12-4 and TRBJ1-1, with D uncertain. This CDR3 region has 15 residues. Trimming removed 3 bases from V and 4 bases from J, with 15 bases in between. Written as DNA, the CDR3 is TGTGCCAGCAGTTTTGTCTTTATAAACGGCACTGAAGCTTTCTTT. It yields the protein CASSFVFINGTEAFF.

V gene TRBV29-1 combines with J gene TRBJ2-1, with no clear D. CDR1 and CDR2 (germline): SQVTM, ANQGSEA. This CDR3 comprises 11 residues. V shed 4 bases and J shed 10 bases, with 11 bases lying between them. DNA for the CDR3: TGCAGCGTTGGGGTGGCGACAGAGCAGTTCTTC. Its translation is CSVGVATEQFF.

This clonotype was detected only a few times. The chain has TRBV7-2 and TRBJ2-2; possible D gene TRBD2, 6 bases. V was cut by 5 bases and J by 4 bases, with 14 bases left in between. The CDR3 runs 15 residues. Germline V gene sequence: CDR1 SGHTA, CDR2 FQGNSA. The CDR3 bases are TGTGCCAGCAGCGACGGACTAATCCTCACCGGGGAGCTGTTTTTT. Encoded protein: CASSDGLILTGELFF.

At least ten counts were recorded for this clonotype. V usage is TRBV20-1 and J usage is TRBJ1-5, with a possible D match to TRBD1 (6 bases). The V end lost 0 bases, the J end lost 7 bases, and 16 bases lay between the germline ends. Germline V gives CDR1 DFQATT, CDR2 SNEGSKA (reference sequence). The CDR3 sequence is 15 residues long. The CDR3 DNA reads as TGCAGTGCTAGAGATCCGGAGGGGGGGTGGCAGCCCCAGCATTTT. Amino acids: CSARDPEGGWQPQHF.

CDR3: CASSPTEDGYYEQYF. The CDR3 DNA is TGCGCCAGCAGCCCTACTGAGGACGGATACTACGAGCAGTACTTC. The rearrangement uses TRBV4-3 and TRBJ2-7; D uncertain. V was trimmed by 4 bases and J by 3 bases, leaving 16 bases between them. Germline CDR1 reads LGHNA; CDR2 reads YSLEER. This CDR3 comprises 15 residues.